This TCR beta chain was found in a study of blood T cell repertoires in COVID-19. This table comes from immunoSEQ multiplex PCR, and its TCRdb copy is limited to in-frame clones, with some not included. Of about 140,000 clones in the sample, around 88% are singletons; the top ten hold over 4.5%. The CDR3 covers 17 residues. Germline V gene data show CDR1 as SNHLY and CDR2 as FYNNEI. With 1 base clipped from V and 0 bases from J, the junction kept 6 bases outside the gene matches. Sequenced input: peripheral blood. This receptor was obtained from a human donor in a cohort sampled during active COVID-19. This chain connects TRBV2 to TRBJ2-3; 8 bases line up with TRBD2. For the CDR3, the DNA is TGTGCCAGCAGTGAAGAGTCAGTAGCGGGGAGCACAGATACGCAGTATTTT. Residues: CASSEESVAGSTDTQYF.